This T cell receptor beta chain was profiled in a study of T cells after yellow fever vaccination (dated by TCRdb to about 2019). For context, the study as a whole: The SMART-Seq v4 Ultra Low Input RNA kit was used to prepare libraries from fractions with low cell numbers. Blood was drawn at multiple timepoints before and after primary and secondary immunization, with bulk PBMC replicates and cell subsets isolated. Two healthy male donors, one aged 18 to 30 and one aged 30 to 40 years, made up the cohort. To follow T-cell clones before and after primary and booster YFV17D yellow fever vaccination, bulk TCR alpha and beta repertoires were sequenced over time.

General conclusions and limits of the study: FACS-sorted repertoires could contain abundant contaminating clonotypes from the bulk population, so computational filtering was required. A small share of clonotypes was detected in both CD4 and CD8 compartments, with the overlap likely arising from convergent recombination. After the booster, most clones that had expanded after primary vaccination were detected again (approximately 97% of CD4 and roughly nine tenths of CD8), suggesting broad maintenance of memory. The secondary T-cell response was weaker than the primary response but faster, peaking on day 5 instead of day 15. The study included only a couple of donors, which limits how far the findings can be generalized.

On this clonotype itself: The clone's antigen remains unknown. Base qualities are not at hand, and no much larger clone is one base apart.

The CDR3 runs 13 amino acids, cysteine and phenylalanine included. CDR3 DNA is the only sequence kept; it has 39 bases, read in frame from the first base. As encoded in the germline V gene, CDR1 is SNHLY while CDR2 is FYNNEI. Cut back by 4 bases and 6 bases, the V and J ends lie 7 bases apart. Synthesis of TCR cDNA relied on 5'RACE template switching, a step that introduced a universal primer site along with unique molecular identifiers. Priming for cDNA synthesis came from both the TCR alpha and TCR beta constant segments. Library amplification used two PCR steps, and the second PCR step added sample barcodes and sequencing adapters. Sequencing of libraries was done on Illumina HiSeq 2500 (2x100 bp) or NovaSeq (2x150 bp). In the paper's pipeline: Reads were demultiplexed and collapsed into UMI consensus sequences with MIGEC, and V(D)J alignment was performed with MiXCR. Using edgeR on replicate PBMC samples, clonotypes were called vaccine-responding if FDR was below 0.01 and the log2 fold change was above 5 up to day 15. Bulk clonotypes were assigned CD4 or CD8 identity according to which sequenced CD4 or CD8 repertoire held them at higher abundance. The public reads were reanalyzed by TCRdb: fastp trimming at Q25, MiXCR alignment, in-frame beta chains only. Records with the same CDR3 protein are collapsed into one entry carrying the most frequent genes and DNA. It is TCRdb's table, rather than the study itself, that gives the V and J calls and clone size. This sample is represented by approximately 300,000 distinct CDR3 sequences; around 6.8% of them were singletons. The ten largest make up 18% of the sample.

The sample's treatment or condition, from its label and the paper: live attenuated yellow fever vaccine strain. At each blood-draw timepoint, two biological replicates of bulk PBMCs were obtained. A standard Ficoll-Paque protocol was used to isolate PBMCs from peripheral blood. TriZol was used to extract RNA from bulk PBMCs, from CD4 and CD8 fractions, and from dextramer-positive and dextramer-negative fractions. This sequence originates from a man between 18 and 35 years old who received the YFV17D yellow fever vaccine. The material sequenced was PBMCs, taken more than 35 days after the first yellow fever vaccination. The chain links TRBV2 with TRBJ1-6; tentative D gene TRBD1, with 5 bases matching. The DNA reads TGTGCCAGCAGTGCGGGACTTAATTCACCCCTCCACTTT. Its amino acids are CASSAGLNSPLHF.